This TCR beta chain originates from a study of blood T cell repertoires in COVID-19. Background on the study: Spain, Italy and the United States supplied samples that represented acute and convalescent COVID-19. From T cells, B-cell-depleted T cells, or PBMCs came the material, which was cDNA or gDNA.

In the original workflow: By means of reference gene primer amplification, nucleated cell counts were estimated. TCRdb's table, derived via immunoSEQ multiplex PCR, lists solely in-frame clones and lacks some. From that table come the V and J calls and clone size; the DNA was used to work out D and trimming. This table has about 100,000 clones, around 85% appearing once. This CDR3 has 14 amino acids. Trimming removed 4 bases at V and 1 base at J, with 9 bases between. Germline loops: CDR1 SGHRS, CDR2 YFSETQ. V is TRBV5-1 and J is TRBJ1-5, with TRBD1 as a possible D gene (6 bases). The sample was peripheral blood. The receptor comes from a woman in her sixties with acute or convalescent COVID-19. The CDR3 sequence is CASSTTGSNQPQHF. The CDR3 DNA sequence: TGCGCCAGCAGCACCACAGGGAGCAATCAGCCCCAGCATTTT.